This T cell receptor beta chain is drawn from a study of blood T cell repertoires in COVID-19. Study-wide context: Samples of COVID-19 (acute and convalescent) were obtained from the United States, Italy and Spain.

The assay was immunoSEQ multiplex PCR, and TCRdb's table has in-frame clones only and misses some. The sample shows hundreds of thousands of clones, about 91% of them seen only once. V shed 5 bases, J shed 1 base, and the junction held 2 bases outside the gene matches. Looked up from germline, CDR1 is SEHNR and CDR2 is FQNEAQ (reference sequence). The CDR3 spans 14 residues. The chain uses TRBV7-9 and TRBJ2-3; 8 nucleotides align to TRBD2. This clonotype was sampled from a man aged 18 to 29 with COVID-19, enrolled during active disease. Source material: peripheral blood. This CDR3 reads CASSPTSGTDTQYF. The CDR3, as DNA: TGTGCCAGCAGCCCGACTAGCGGCACAGATACGCAGTATTTT.